This is a list of T cell receptor beta chains from one sample in a study of blood T cell repertoires in COVID-19. Produced via immunoSEQ multiplex PCR; TCRdb's table is partial and in-frame only. Altogether roughly 190,000 clones are present, over 75% being singletons, with the ten largest covering 0.5% to 0.55%. Specimen: peripheral blood. Receptor source: a man over 45 with acute or convalescent COVID-19. CDR3s include the opening cysteine and the closing phenylalanine or tryptophan. The D gene is left open where the match is weak. Clone sizes are given selectively: once, few, many, or a class where the clone is expanded.

j_gene,len,v_gene,abundance,d_gene,CDR3aa,CDR3nt
TRBJ2-2,14,TRBV19,-,-,CASSPTPNTGELFF,TGTGCCAGTAGTCCCACACCTAACACCGGGGAGCTGTTTTTT
TRBJ2-1,13,TRBV11-3,-,-,CASSLGPGAEQFF,TGTGCCAGCAGCTTAGGACCAGGGGCTGAGCAGTTCTTC
TRBJ1-3,14,TRBV19,-,-,CASQTASSGNTIYF,TGTGCCAGTCAGACTGCGAGCTCTGGAAACACCATATATTTT
TRBJ2-3,18,TRBV27,-,TRBD2,CASSLKGPSGQWVDTQYF,TGTGCCAGCAGTTTAAAAGGTCCTAGCGGACAATGGGTAGATACGCAGTATTTT
TRBJ2-7,15,TRBV7-9,once,TRBD1,CASSKPGQGYYEQYF,TGTGCCAGCAGCAAACCGGGACAGGGCTACTACGAGCAGTACTTC
TRBJ1-6,12,TRBV10-3,-,-,CAISDNSSPLHF,TGTGCCATCAGTGATAACTCTTCACCCCTCCACTTT
TRBJ2-7,14,TRBV3-1/TRBV3-2,-,TRBD2,CASSQGLANYEQYF,TGTGCCAGCAGCCAAGGACTAGCGAACTACGAGCAGTACTTC
TRBJ2-5,19,TRBV7-2,-,-,CASSLLPARRGGSGETQYF,TGTGCCAGCAGCTTATTACCCGCCCGGCGGGGCGGGTCGGGGGAGACCCAGTACTTC
TRBJ1-1,14,TRBV5-4,-,-,CASSLGSVRQEAFF,TGTGCCAGCAGCTTGGGTAGTGTTCGACAAGAAGCTTTCTTT
TRBJ1-2,13,TRBV5-6,-,TRBD1,CASSSTGNYGYTF,TGTGCCAGCAGCTCGACAGGGAACTATGGCTACACCTTC
TRBJ1-1,17,TRBV6-2/TRBV6-3,-,-,CASSYPQGPFADTEAFF,TGTGCCAGCAGTTACCCTCAGGGTCCCTTTGCCGACACTGAAGCTTTCTTT
TRBJ2-1,15,TRBV9,-,TRBD2,CASSVSSGPYNEQFF,TGTGCCAGCAGCGTATCTAGCGGGCCGTACAATGAGCAGTTCTTC
TRBJ2-5,15,TRBV11-2,few,TRBD2,CASSYTSGAQETQYF,TGTGCCAGCAGCTATACTAGCGGAGCTCAAGAGACCCAGTACTTC
TRBJ2-3,16,TRBV2,-,TRBD1,CASSGRGTGDTDTQYF,TGTGCCAGCAGTGGACGCGGGACAGGGGACACAGATACGCAGTATTTT
TRBJ2-1,15,TRBV27,-,TRBD2,CASSLLGLADNEQFF,TGTGCCAGCAGTTTACTGGGACTAGCCGACAATGAGCAGTTCTTC
TRBJ1-1,13,TRBV10-3,-,-,CAISAGQNTEAFF,TGTGCCATCAGTGCTGGGCAGAACACTGAAGCTTTCTTT
TRBJ2-5,12,TRBV2,-,-,CASGIAGETQYF,TGTGCCAGCGGAATTGCCGGAGAAACCCAGTACTTC
TRBJ2-7,17,TRBV2,-,TRBD1,CASSLEGGTGGLYEQYF,TGTGCCAGCAGCCTAGAGGGCGGGACAGGAGGACTGTACGAGCAGTACTTC
TRBJ2-7,15,TRBV29-1,once,-,CSVELRAGEIYEQYF,TGCAGCGTTGAACTTAGGGCAGGGGAGATCTACGAGCAGTACTTC
TRBJ2-1,15,TRBV9,-,TRBD1,CASSPQGDGWNEQFF,TGTGCCAGCAGCCCCCAGGGGGATGGGTGGAATGAGCAGTTCTTC
TRBJ1-4,15,TRBV6-5,-,TRBD1,CASRETGTGVEKLFF,TGTGCCAGCAGGGAGACCGGGACAGGGGTTGAAAAACTGTTTTTT
TRBJ2-1,15,TRBV7-9,once,TRBD2,CASSRSGGIDNEQFF,TGTGCCAGCAGCCGTAGCGGGGGGATAGACAATGAGCAGTTCTTC
TRBJ2-2,16,TRBV4-1,-,-,CASSQGLGQNTGELFF,TGCGCCAGCAGCCAAGGGTTGGGACAGAACACCGGGGAGCTGTTTTTT
TRBJ2-4,18,TRBV5-6,-,-,CASSPGFSGETAKNIQYF,TGTGCCAGCAGCCCCGGGTTTTCCGGGGAAACAGCCAAAAACATTCAGTACTTC
TRBJ2-7,13,TRBV2,-,-,CASSGVAIYEQYF,TGTGCCAGCAGTGGGGTAGCCATCTACGAGCAGTACTTC
TRBJ1-2,15,TRBV4-2,-,TRBD1,CASSQDRERLYGYTF,TGTGCCAGCAGCCAGGACAGGGAACGCCTCTATGGCTACACCTTC
TRBJ2-3,14,TRBV20-1,-,-,CSASETKGADTQYF,TGCAGTGCTAGTGAGACAAAAGGGGCAGATACGCAGTATTTT
TRBJ1-5,13,TRBV7-2,once,-,CASSIVGNQPQHF,TGTGCCAGCAGTATCGTCGGGAATCAGCCCCAGCATTTT
TRBJ1-1,14,TRBV5-1,-,TRBD1,CASSGGQTRVEAFF,TGCGCCAGCAGCGGGGGACAGACCAGGGTGGAAGCTTTCTTT
TRBJ1-4,14,TRBV9,-,TRBD1,CASSSQGNDEKLFF,TGTGCCAGCAGTTCACAGGGGAACGACGAAAAACTGTTTTTT
TRBJ1-1,15,TRBV24-1,-,-,CATSDPTGGETEAFF,TGTGCCACCAGTGACCCCACGGGGGGAGAGACTGAAGCTTTCTTT
TRBJ2-7,15,TRBV10-3,-,TRBD1,CAISVPGQGDYEQYF,TGTGCCATCAGTGTACCGGGACAGGGTGACTACGAGCAGTACTTC
TRBJ2-3,20,TRBV7-3,-,TRBD2,CASSLTLIRGGPSRVGTQYF,TGTGCCAGCAGCTTAACGTTAATACGGGGGGGCCCCAGCCGGGTGGGTACGCAGTATTTT
TRBJ1-1,12,TRBV19,-,-,CASIREPTEAFF,TGTGCCAGTATAAGGGAGCCCACTGAAGCTTTCTTT
TRBJ2-1,17,TRBV7-9,-,-,CASSLAVGEVSYNEQFF,TGTGCCAGCAGCTTAGCCGTCGGGGAGGTTTCCTACAATGAGCAGTTCTTC
TRBJ1-2,15,TRBV10-3,-,TRBD1,CAISESGTENYGYTF,TGTGCCATCAGTGAGTCCGGGACAGAAAACTATGGCTACACCTTC
TRBJ2-7,12,TRBV10-3,once,-,CAISVPRGEQYF,TGTGCCATCAGTGTCCCCCGGGGGGAGCAGTACTTC
TRBJ2-5,13,TRBV19,-,TRBD2,CASSGTSLETQYF,TGTGCCAGCAGCGGGACTAGCTTGGAGACCCAGTACTTC
TRBJ2-1,16,TRBV5-4,-,TRBD1,CASSPSVGTGGREQFF,TGTGCCAGCAGCCCGTCGGTCGGGACAGGGGGTCGGGAGCAGTTCTTC
TRBJ1-4,13,TRBV9,-,-,CASSGRVKEKLFF,TGTGCCAGCAGCGGCAGGGTGAAAGAAAAACTGTTTTTT
TRBJ1-2,13,TRBV6-5,-,-,CASTQGNLGGYTF,TGTGCCAGCACCCAGGGGAACTTGGGTGGCTACACCTTC
TRBJ2-2,15,TRBV5-1,-,TRBD2,CASSLLAGNTGELFF,TGCGCCAGCAGCTTGTTAGCGGGGAACACCGGGGAGCTGTTTTTT
TRBJ1-1,12,TRBV3-1/TRBV3-2,-,-,CASSPQNTEAFF,TGTGCCAGCAGCCCACAGAACACTGAAGCTTTCTTT
TRBJ1-2,15,TRBV6-5,-,-,CASSPEGGFNYGYTF,TGTGCCAGCAGTCCGGAGGGGGGGTTTAACTATGGCTACACCTTC
TRBJ2-7,13,TRBV10-2,-,-,CASSDGGYYEQYF,TGCGCCAGCAGTGATGGAGGATACTACGAGCAGTACTTC
TRBJ2-1,15,TRBV9,-,-,CASSGHGFSHNEQFF,TGTGCCAGCAGCGGCCACGGTTTTAGTCACAATGAGCAGTTCTTC
TRBJ2-2,14,TRBV24-1,-,-,CATSDSPGSRELFF,TGTGCCACCAGTGATTCCCCAGGATCGCGGGAGCTGTTTTTT